This paragraph reports one T cell receptor beta chain. This sample stems from a study of blood T cell repertoires in COVID-19. Study information: PBMCs, B-cell-depleted T cells, or T cells were the source of the cDNA or gDNA that made up the material.

The ends were cut back, 2 bases at V and 0 bases at J, with 8 bases in the middle. Germline CDR1 and CDR2: MDHEN and SYDVKM. The CDR3 has 15 residues. TCRdb's table, derived via immunoSEQ multiplex PCR, lists solely in-frame clones and lacks some. The sample shows about 110,000 clones, about 76% of them seen only once. The genes are TRBV28 and TRBJ2-1; weak D call: TRBD2 (5 bases). Sequenced material: peripheral blood. This TCR derives from a man older than 75 with acute or convalescent COVID-19. The CDR3 loop is CASSLTSNSYNEQFF. The CDR3 coding sequence is TGTGCCAGCAGTTTAACTAGTAACTCCTACAATGAGCAGTTCTTC.